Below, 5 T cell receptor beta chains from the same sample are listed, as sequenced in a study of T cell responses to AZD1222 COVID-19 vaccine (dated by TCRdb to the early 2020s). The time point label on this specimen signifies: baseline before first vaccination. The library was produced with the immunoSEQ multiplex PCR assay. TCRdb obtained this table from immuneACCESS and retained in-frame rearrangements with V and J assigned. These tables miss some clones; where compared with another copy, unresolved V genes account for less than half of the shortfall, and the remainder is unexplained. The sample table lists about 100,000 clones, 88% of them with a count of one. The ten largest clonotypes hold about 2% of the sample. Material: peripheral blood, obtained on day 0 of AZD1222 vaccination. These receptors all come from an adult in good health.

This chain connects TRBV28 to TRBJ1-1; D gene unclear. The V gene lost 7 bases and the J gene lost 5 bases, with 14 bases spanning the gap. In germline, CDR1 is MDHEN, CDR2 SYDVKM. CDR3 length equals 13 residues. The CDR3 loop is CASTPPQFTEAFF. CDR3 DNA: TGTGCCAGCACTCCCCCGCAGTTTACTGAAGCTTTCTTT.

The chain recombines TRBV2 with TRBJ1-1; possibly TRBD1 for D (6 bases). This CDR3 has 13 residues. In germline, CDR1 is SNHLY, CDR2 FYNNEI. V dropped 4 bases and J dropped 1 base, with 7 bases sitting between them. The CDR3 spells CASSGTANTEAFF. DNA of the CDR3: TGTGCCAGCAGTGGGACAGCGAACACTGAAGCTTTCTTT.

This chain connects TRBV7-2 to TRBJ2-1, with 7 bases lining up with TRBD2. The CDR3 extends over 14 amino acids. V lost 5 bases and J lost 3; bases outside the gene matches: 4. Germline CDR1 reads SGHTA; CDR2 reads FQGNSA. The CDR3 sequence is CASSPAGVYNEQFF. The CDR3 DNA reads TGTGCCAGCAGCCCCGCGGGGGTCTACAATGAGCAGTTCTTC.

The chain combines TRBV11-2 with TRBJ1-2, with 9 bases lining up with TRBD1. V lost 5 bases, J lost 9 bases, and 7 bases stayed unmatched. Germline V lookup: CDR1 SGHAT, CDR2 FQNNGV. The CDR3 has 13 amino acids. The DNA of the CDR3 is TGTGCCAGCAGCCGGGACAGGGATTGGCGCTACACCTTC. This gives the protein CASSRDRDWRYTF.

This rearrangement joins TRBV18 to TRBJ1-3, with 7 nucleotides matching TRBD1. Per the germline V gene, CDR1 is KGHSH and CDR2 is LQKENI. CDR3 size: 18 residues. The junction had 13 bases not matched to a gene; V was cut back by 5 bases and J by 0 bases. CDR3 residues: CASSGTAILTGSGNTIYF. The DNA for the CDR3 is TGTGCCAGCTCAGGGACAGCCATCCTTACGGGCTCTGGAAACACCATATATTTT.